This T cell receptor beta chain was found in a study of early T cells in non-severe SARS-CoV-2 infection. Whole-study context: Alpha and beta chains were unpaired, from unsorted whole-blood bulk RNA.

The CDR3 loop spans 13 amino acids. Germline assignment: CDR1 SGHRS and CDR2 YFSETQ. The V gene lost 0 bases and the J gene lost 4 bases, with 7 bases spanning the gap. Individual cDNA molecules were tagged with unique molecular identifiers, the study reported. Using its own MiXCR run on the 5' RACE reads, TCRdb lists one record per CDR3 protein. The sample records 60,000 to 65,000 distinct CDR3 sequences, less than 10% being singletons. On this clonotype: Its specificity is not known.

Study outcomes and limitations: The VDJdb matching leaned toward anti-spike CD8 responses and overlooked private and CD4 specificities.

The chain couples TRBV5-1 to TRBJ2-5, with a tentative D call TRBD1 (6 bases). The TCR sequence derives from an adult who was a healthcare worker with PCR-confirmed SARS-CoV-2 infection or an uninfected control (not recorded which). Sequenced input: whole blood. The CDR3 region has the DNA TGCGCCAGCAGCTTGGGAGGGGGAGAGACCCAGTACTTC. It yields the protein CASSLGGGETQYF.